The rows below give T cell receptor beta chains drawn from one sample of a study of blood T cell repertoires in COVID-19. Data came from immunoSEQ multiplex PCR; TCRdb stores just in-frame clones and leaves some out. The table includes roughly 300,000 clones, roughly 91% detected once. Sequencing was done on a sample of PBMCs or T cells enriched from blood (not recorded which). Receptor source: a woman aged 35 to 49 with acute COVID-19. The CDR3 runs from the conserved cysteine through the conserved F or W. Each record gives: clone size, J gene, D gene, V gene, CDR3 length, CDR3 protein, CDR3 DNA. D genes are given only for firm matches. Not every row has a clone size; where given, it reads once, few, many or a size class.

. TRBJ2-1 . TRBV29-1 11 CSVTARDEQFF TGCAGCGTTACAGCTCGAGACGAGCAGTTCTTC
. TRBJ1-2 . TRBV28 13 CASSPRGDYGYTF TGTGCCAGCAGTCCCCGGGGGGACTATGGCTACACCTTC
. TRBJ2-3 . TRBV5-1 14 CASSPGHGADTQYF TGCGCCAGCAGCCCGGGACACGGAGCAGATACGCAGTATTTT
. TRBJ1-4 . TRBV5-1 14 CASRGGGTNEKLFF TGCGCCAGCAGGGGGGGAGGAACTAATGAAAAACTGTTTTTT
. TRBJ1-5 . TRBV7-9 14 CASSPTGSNQPQHF TGTGCCAGCAGCCCGACAGGTAGCAATCAGCCCCAGCATTTT
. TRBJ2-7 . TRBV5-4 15 CASSLTGTRTYEQYF TGTGCCAGCAGCTTGACCGGGACACGAACCTACGAGCAGTACTTC
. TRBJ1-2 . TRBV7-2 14 CASSLEVGDYGYTF TGTGCCAGCAGCTTAGAAGTAGGGGACTACGGCTACACCTTC
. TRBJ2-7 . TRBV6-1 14 CASSEGTFSYEQYF TGTGCCAGCAGTGAAGGGACATTCTCCTACGAGCAGTACTTC
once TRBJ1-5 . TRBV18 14 CASSPDGINQPQHF TGTGCCAGCTCACCGGACGGGATAAATCAGCCCCAGCATTTT
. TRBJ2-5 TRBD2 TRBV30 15 CAWSLEAGRGETQYF TGTGCCTGGAGTCTGGAAGCGGGGCGCGGGGAGACCCAGTACTTC
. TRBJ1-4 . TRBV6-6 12 CASRGTNEKLFF TGTGCCAGCCGCGGTACTAATGAAAAACTGTTTTTT
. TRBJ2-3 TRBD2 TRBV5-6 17 CASSATLAGEITDTQYF TGTGCCAGCAGCGCCACACTAGCGGGAGAAATCACAGATACGCAGTATTTT
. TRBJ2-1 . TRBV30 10 CAWSDTEQFF TGTGCCTGGAGTGACACTGAGCAGTTCTTC